A selection of T cell receptor beta chains follows, all from one sample in a study of cytomegalovirus exposure and HLA in healthy donors. Assay: immunoSEQ multiplex PCR; the TCRdb copy retains only in-frame clones and omits some. Of some 200,000 clones in the sample, roughly 73% are singletons; the top ten hold less than 2%. The material sequenced was PBMCs. Receptor source: a woman aged 25 to 39 in good health and CMV-seronegative. Both conserved end residues are part of each CDR3. Fields, in order: J gene, V gene, CDR3 protein.

TRBJ1-4 | TRBV14 | CASSRASNEKLFF
TRBJ1-1 | TRBV18 | CASSPHPGPNTEAFF
TRBJ2-7 | TRBV6-1 | CASSEAPREAYEQYF
TRBJ2-7 | TRBV7-9 | CASSRRGSGGLFDYEQYF
TRBJ2-2 | TRBV9 | CASSVGVSGRARTGELFF
TRBJ1-1 | TRBV27 | CASSSAGIGTEAFF
TRBJ2-2 | TRBV4-3 | CASSQGLAGQILANTGELFF
TRBJ1-1 | TRBV5-4 | CASSPEKAPNTEAFF
TRBJ2-7 | TRBV19 | CATRPNPSGSSYEQYF
TRBJ2-5 | TRBV6-1 | CASSELLAGGRKETQYF
TRBJ1-4 | TRBV19 | CATSLPGGATNEKLFF
TRBJ2-1 | TRBV23-1 | CASSLACGQPYNEQFF
TRBJ1-2 | TRBV5-5 | CASSLGQGQYGYTF
TRBJ2-7 | TRBV19 | CASSISEGYEQYF
TRBJ1-5 | TRBV7-2 | CASSRGAQGSQPQHF
TRBJ2-5 | TRBV5-1 | CASSQQTGPQTQYF
TRBJ2-7 | TRBV5-1 | CASRDNSYEQYF
TRBJ1-2 | TRBV5-6 | CASSPLSGGTTYGYTF
TRBJ2-1 | TRBV7-9 | CASSFTSGGGVEQFF
TRBJ2-7 | TRBV5-1 | CASSFPGQGQYEQYF
TRBJ2-7 | TRBV4-2 | CASSQPGTRAYGQYF
TRBJ2-7 | TRBV19 | CASSNQAGGYEQYF
TRBJ2-2 | TRBV7-8 | CASSLGGLPGELFF
TRBJ2-7 | TRBV6-5 | CASSPPGLVGYEQYF
TRBJ2-6 | TRBV19 | CASKIAADIFSGANVLTF
TRBJ2-3 | TRBV9 | CASSDLPGQPLTDTQYF
TRBJ2-7 | TRBV7-9 | CATASATGGRYEQYF
TRBJ2-1 | TRBV9 | CASSEDRGQPYNEQFF
TRBJ2-7 | TRBV2 | CASSETSRQYF
TRBJ1-2 | TRBV6-5 | CASRPRGRNYGYTF
TRBJ2-7 | TRBV2 | CASSTSRDSFELYF
TRBJ2-1 | TRBV29-1 | CSVVRGSSYNEQFF
TRBJ1-2 | TRBV9 | CASSVRPTGGALSYGYTF
TRBJ1-1 | TRBV18 | CASSPTGVGTEAFF
TRBJ2-2 | TRBV5-5 | CASSLSGGSTGELFF
TRBJ2-1 | TRBV27 | CASSLGLAGVWAYNEQFF
TRBJ1-5 | TRBV18 | CASSPYSGLGQNQPQHF
TRBJ2-2 | TRBV6-1 | CASAGAGDTGELFF
TRBJ1-2 | TRBV6-5 | CASSYGGGDGYTF
TRBJ1-1 | TRBV6-1 | CASSDPGAMNTEAFF
TRBJ2-5 | TRBV27 | CASSYGTRFETQYF
TRBJ2-3 | TRBV2 | CASFAGGTDTQYF
TRBJ1-5 | TRBV7-2 | CASSSTGTQNQPQHF
TRBJ2-1 | TRBV5-6 | CASSLAGGYEQFF